This T cell receptor beta chain originates from a study of T cell repertoires in cytomegalovirus infection. Study summary: It can be stated that public TCR beta signatures indicated CMV infection as well as a matching HLA type.

The sample holds many counts of this clonotype. Antigen unknown. Findings and limits, study-wide: CMV-specific HLA-C-restricted TCR beta clonotypes dominated the ex vivo response. Identification of carriers of CMV plus the relevant HLA was achieved through cumulative public TCR beta family frequency.

Using its own MiXCR run on the reads, TCRdb lists one record per CDR3 protein. The table records some 130,000 distinct CDR3 sequences, roughly a quarter of them present only once. Germline V lookup: CDR1 SGHAT, CDR2 FQNNGV. There are 15 residues in the CDR3. Germline trimming cut 3 bases from V and 6 bases from J; bases unmatched to any gene: 10. The sequenced sample was PBMCs, sequenced either directly or after in vitro stimulation (not recorded which). The J gene is TRBJ1-2, the V gene TRBV11-2, with 7 bases that match TRBD1. This clonotype originated in a human donor in good health (CMV status not recorded). Some clones in this sample may be carry-over from other donors' samples. CDR3 in DNA: TGTGCCAGCAGCTTGCAAGACAGGGTGAAGGATGGCTACACCTTC. Residues: CASSLQDRVKDGYTF. Full variable domain (missing parts from reference TRBV11-2 and TRBJ1-2): EAGVAQSPRYKIIEKRQSVAFWCNPISGHATLYWYQQILGQGPKLLIQFQNNGVVDDSQLPKDRFSAERLKGVDSTLKIQPAKLEDSAVYLCASSLQDRVKDGYTFGSGTRLTVV.